A single sample gave rise to the 29 T cell receptor beta chains below, sequenced in a study of blood T cell repertoires in COVID-19. This table comes from immunoSEQ multiplex PCR, and its TCRdb copy is limited to in-frame clones, with some not included. The sample records some 80,000 clones, more than 85% being singletons. Sequencing input: peripheral blood. The receptors stem from an elderly man with active or convalescent COVID-19.

This chain uses TRBV7-9 with TRBJ1-4; TRBD1 matches 7 bases. J lost 3 bases, V lost 5 bases, and 6 bases had no gene match. The CDR3 loop spans 15 amino acids. Per the germline V gene, CDR1 is SEHNR and CDR2 is FQNEAQ (reference sequence). The CDR3 sequence: CASSRQGRANEKLFF. In DNA, the CDR3 is TGTGCCAGCAGCCGACAGGGTCGGGCTAATGAAAAACTGTTTTTT.

The genes are TRBV5-1 and TRBJ1-5; 10 nucleotides align to TRBD1. CDR3 length: 15 residues. V gave up 4 bases and J gave up 2 bases; unmatched junction bases: 3. Germline-derived CDR1 and CDR2 are SGHRS and YFSETQ. The CDR3 nucleotides read TGCGCCAGCAGCGGAGGGACAGGGGGCAATCAGCCCCAGCATTTT. Translating gives CASSGGTGGNQPQHF.

CDR3 coding DNA: TGCGCCAGCAGCCTTGGACAGGCCTTAACTAATGAAAAACTGTTTTTT. Its protein product is CASSLGQALTNEKLFF. The V call is TRBV5-1, the J call TRBJ1-4, with 7 bases aligning to TRBD1. The CDR3 runs 16 residues. V dropped 4 bases and J dropped 1; count of bases not matched to a gene: 7. The germline CDR1 and CDR2 sequences are SGHRS and YFSETQ.

J is TRBJ2-5 and V is TRBV6-6; TRBD2 matches at 7 bases. Germline V gene data show CDR1 as MNHNY and CDR2 as SVGAGI (reference sequence). The CDR3 has 16 amino acids. The V and J ends lost 0 bases and 5 bases, in that order; junction bases with no gene match: 9. The CDR3 region has the DNA TGTGCCAGCAGTTACTCGGGCGGGGGAGACGGGGAGACCCAGTACTTC. It translates to CASSYSGGGDGETQYF.

The V and J genes are TRBV30 and TRBJ2-1; D is unclear. V was clipped by 2 bases and J by 4 bases, with 12 bases between them. The CDR3 length is 14 residues. CDR1 is GTSNPN and CDR2 is SVGIG in the germline V gene (reference sequence). The CDR3 coding sequence is TGTGCCTGGAGTAAGACTCCGAAGTACAATGAGCAGTTCTTC. Its translation is CAWSKTPKYNEQFF.

This clone was seen once. This chain links TRBV7-3 with TRBJ2-3, with D unclear. Germline CDR1 and CDR2: SGHTA and FQGTGA. Trimming removed 1 base at V and 5 bases at J, with 16 bases between. CDR3 size: 16 residues. As DNA, the CDR3 is TGTGCCAGCAGCTTAAGATCCGTTCCGGGTCAAGATACGCAGTATTTT. It specifies CASSLRSVPGQDTQYF.

This clone was seen only a few times. The chain is built from TRBV4-1 and TRBJ1-1; 8 bases map to TRBD1. This CDR3 has 16 amino acids. Per germline, CDR1 MGHRA and CDR2 YSYEKL. The junction had 10 bases not matched to a gene; V was cut back by 3 bases and J by 4 bases. The CDR3 reads CASSQEPTGVITEAFF. Here the CDR3 DNA reads TGCGCCAGCAGCCAGGAACCGACAGGGGTGATCACTGAAGCTTTCTTT.

The rearrangement joins TRBV28 to TRBJ1-1, with D possibly being TRBD1 (6 bases). This CDR3 has 15 amino acids. CDR1 and CDR2 from the germline V gene are MDHEN and SYDVKM. V was clipped by 3 bases and J by 2 bases, with 13 bases between them. The CDR3 DNA follows: TGTGCCAGCAGTTTTCCGGGACACCCCAACACTGAAGCTTTCTTT. Its translation is CASSFPGHPNTEAFF.

This clone came up a few times. The rearrangement joins TRBV7-3 to TRBJ1-1, with D perhaps matching TRBD1 (6 bases). Trimming shortened V by 3 bases and J by 2 bases, and 10 bases separated the two germline ends. Germline assignment: CDR1 SGHTA and CDR2 FQGTGA. This CDR3 has 14 residues. The DNA of the CDR3 is TGTGCCAGCAGCTTCGAGGGGGACAACACTGAAGCTTTCTTT. This gives the protein CASSFEGDNTEAFF.

The chain joins TRBV18 to TRBJ2-7; D perhaps matches TRBD2 (6 bases). Trimming took off 1 base at V and 3 bases at J, with 13 bases between the two ends. Per germline, CDR1 KGHSH and CDR2 LQKENI. The CDR3 consists of 15 residues. CDR3 region: CASSPLQDSGYEQYV. In DNA, the CDR3 is TGTGCCAGCTCACCACTCCAGGATAGCGGCTACGAGCAGTACGTC.

The chain carries TRBV16 and TRBJ2-7; 7 bases match TRBD2. Germline assignment: CDR1 KGHSY and CDR2 FQNENV. This CDR3 spans 12 amino acids. V gave up 5 bases and J gave up 6 bases; unmatched junction bases: 4. The CDR3 protein is CASSFTSVEQYV. DNA of the CDR3: TGTGCCAGCAGCTTCACTAGCGTCGAGCAGTACGTC.

The V gene is TRBV19, the J gene TRBJ1-4; D is undetermined. V shed 6 bases and J shed 4 bases, with 9 bases lying between them. Germline CDR1 and CDR2: LNHDA and SQIVND (reference sequence). The CDR3 has 13 amino acids. CDR3 in DNA: TGTGCCAGTAGGACTCGGGGTAATGAAAAACTGTTTTTT. Its translation is CASRTRGNEKLFF.

The chain links TRBV5-8 to TRBJ1-1, with a tentative D call TRBD1 (6 bases). Trimming cost V 5 bases and J 2 bases, with 25 bases left between them. This CDR3 is 18 amino acids long. The germline gives CDR1 SGHTS, CDR2 YDEGEE. CDR3 DNA: TGTGCCAGCAGTCACGGTGGGGGCAAGCTCCGGCCAAACACTGAAGCTTTCTTT. Translation gives CASSHGGGKLRPNTEAFF.

This clone was recorded only once. The rearrangement joins TRBV2 to TRBJ2-1; TRBD2 aligns across 7 bases. The V and J ends lost 7 bases and 5 bases, in that order; junction bases with no gene match: 8. CDR1 and CDR2 from the germline V gene are SNHLY and FYNNEI. The CDR3 covers 14 residues. The CDR3 DNA reads as TGTGCCAGCACCTCGCTGGGAGGGGACAATGAGCAGTTCTTC. It codes for CASTSLGGDNEQFF.

The chain combines TRBV7-6 with TRBJ1-2; 7 nucleotides agree with TRBD1. The CDR3 runs to 13 residues. The J segment lost 6 bases and the V segment lost 5 bases, leaving 6 bases of the junction unmatched. Germline assignment: CDR1 SGHVS and CDR2 FNYEAQ. The CDR3 DNA reads TGTGCCAGCAGCACCCCGACAGGGAATGGCTACACCTTC. It codes for CASSTPTGNGYTF.

This chain links TRBV5-4 with TRBJ2-2, with D possibly being TRBD2 (6 bases). V dropped 6 bases and J dropped 4 bases, with 16 bases sitting between them. Germline CDR1 and CDR2: SGHNT and YYREEE (reference sequence). The CDR3 runs to 15 residues. In nucleotides, the CDR3 is TGTGCCAGCACCATGCCGAGGGGAGGCACCGGGGAGCTGTTTTTT. Protein sequence: CASTMPRGGTGELFF.

There are a few counts of this clone. The V and J genes are TRBV7-3 and TRBJ1-6; 7 bases are a match to TRBD1. Germline CDR1 is SGHTA and CDR2 is FQGTGA. The CDR3 is made up of 15 amino acids. After removal of 2 bases from V and 10 bases from J, the junction contained 8 bases not matched to a gene. The CDR3 sequence: CASSLYGTAGSPLHF. The CDR3 nucleotides read TGTGCCAGCAGCTTATACGGGACAGCAGGGTCACCCCTCCACTTT. Full variable domain (missing parts from reference TRBV7-3 and TRBJ1-6): GAGVSQTPSNKVTEKGKYVELRCDPISGHTALYWYRQSLGQGPEFLIYFQGTGAADDSGLPNDRFFAVRPEGSVSTLKIQRTERGDSAVYLCASSLYGTAGSPLHFGNGTRLTVT.

The gene calls are TRBV29-1 and TRBJ1-2; 7 bases fit TRBD1. Germline CDR1 is SQVTM and CDR2 is ANQGSEA. The CDR3 spans 13 residues. The junction had 3 bases not matched to a gene; V was cut back by 4 bases and J by 1 base. For the CDR3, the DNA is TGCAGCGTTGTAGGGGACAGTAACTATGGCTACACCTTC. Its translation: CSVVGDSNYGYTF.

This sequence joins TRBV9 and TRBJ2-1; 13 bases map to TRBD2. Unmatched junction bases numbered 10, after V lost 4 bases and J lost 9 bases. Germline V gene lookup returns CDR1 SGDLS and CDR2 YYNGEE. The CDR3 loop spans 16 amino acids. This CDR3 reads CASSFPGLAGVVEQFF. The CDR3 DNA is TGTGCCAGCAGCTTTCCCGGACTAGCGGGAGTTGTTGAGCAGTTCTTC.

The chain carries TRBV11-2 and TRBJ2-2, with TRBD1 matching over 9 bases. The length of the CDR3 is 17 residues. Germline CDR1 reads SGHAT; CDR2 reads FQNNGV. V lost 5 bases and J lost 0; bases outside the gene matches: 7. CDR3 loop: CASSRPGQGSNTGELFF. The CDR3 bases are TGTGCCAGCAGCCGTCCGGGACAGGGATCGAACACCGGGGAGCTGTTTTTT.

The chain joins TRBV23-1 to TRBJ1-1; 12 positions match TRBD1. TRBV23-1 is recorded as an ORF, its role being uncertain. The CDR3 runs to 21 residues. J lost 0 bases, V lost 8 bases, and 22 bases had no gene match. The CDR3 reads CASGHKRDRGRQDWVNTEAFF. The CDR3 bases are TGCGCCAGCGGACATAAAAGGGACAGGGGGCGCCAGGACTGGGTGAACACTGAAGCTTTCTTT.

The genes are TRBV28 and TRBJ1-1; possibly TRBD1 for D (5 bases). CDR1 and CDR2 (germline): MDHEN, SYDVKM. V lost 7 bases, J lost 4 bases, and 13 bases lay in between. The CDR3 consists of 13 residues. In DNA form, the CDR3 reads TGTGCCAGCATTGGGGCTGGGGTCACTGAAGCTTTCTTT. This sequence encodes CASIGAGVTEAFF.

In regard to this clone: An end of the junction does not agree with germline; a read error may underlie this. The CDR3 sequence is CASSYSRTPGGSTF. The CDR3 DNA reads TGTGCCAGCAGTTACTCTCGAACCCCGGGAGGCTCCACCTTC. The chain couples TRBV6-5 to TRBJ1-2; D remains unclear. The CDR3 extends over 14 amino acids. In germline, CDR1 is MNHEY, CDR2 SVGAGI.

This chain uses TRBV5-4 with TRBJ1-1; possible D gene TRBD1, 5 bases. The CDR3 consists of 13 residues. The ends were cut back, 2 bases at V and 4 bases at J, with 9 bases in the middle. The germline V gene encodes CDR1 SGHNT and CDR2 YYREEE (reference sequence). CDR3 sequence: CASSFTGGTEAFF. CDR3 bases: TGTGCCAGCAGCTTTACGGGGGGCACTGAAGCTTTCTTT.

This sequence joins TRBV24-1 and TRBJ1-2; 8 bases align to TRBD1. The V gene end was trimmed by 4 bases and the J gene end by 10 bases; junction bases not matched to a gene: 4. The CDR3 totals 12 residues. Germline CDR1 is KGHDR and CDR2 is SFDVKD. The CDR3 DNA is TGTGCCACCAGTGACCAGACAGGGGCCTACACCTTC. It specifies CATSDQTGAYTF.

This clone has only one observation. The chain recombines TRBV4-2 with TRBJ2-2; TRBD1 is a possible D gene (6 bases). V lost 6 bases and J 6 bases, leaving 14 bases between the germline ends. CDR1 is LGHNA and CDR2 is YNFKEQ in the germline V gene. CDR3 size: 14 residues. CDR3 in DNA: TGTGCCAGCAGGAACAGGGTAAATGCCGGGGAGCTGTTTTTT. Translating gives CASRNRVNAGELFF.

V usage is TRBV6-4 and J usage is TRBJ1-2; 9 nucleotides match TRBD1. Trimming took 6 bases from V and 2 from J; bases not matched to a gene: 7. The CDR3 runs to 15 residues. Per germline, CDR1 MRHNA and CDR2 SNTAGT. The CDR3 sequence is CASREQGAVNYGYTF. As DNA, the CDR3 is TGTGCCAGCAGGGAACAGGGGGCTGTAAACTATGGCTACACCTTC.

Turning to this clone: At one boundary the junction diverges from the germline segment, which might be a read error. This chain joins TRBV27 and TRBJ1-1, with D unclear. Germline V gives CDR1 MNHEY, CDR2 SMNVEV (reference sequence). This CDR3 is 14 amino acids long. CDR3 residues: CASSLSIGNPEAFF. The DNA for the CDR3 is TGTGCCAGCAGTTTATCGATCGGGAACCCTGAAGCTTTCTTT.

This sequence joins TRBV27 and TRBJ1-5; 7 positions agree with TRBD1. The CDR3 is 13 residues long. After removal of 10 bases from V and 7 bases from J, the junction contained 10 bases not matched to a gene. Germline CDR1 MNHEY, CDR2 SMNVEV (reference sequence). In nucleotides, the CDR3 is TGTGCCACCGCTCACACAGGGGTCCAGCCCCAGCATTTT. This encodes CATAHTGVQPQHF.